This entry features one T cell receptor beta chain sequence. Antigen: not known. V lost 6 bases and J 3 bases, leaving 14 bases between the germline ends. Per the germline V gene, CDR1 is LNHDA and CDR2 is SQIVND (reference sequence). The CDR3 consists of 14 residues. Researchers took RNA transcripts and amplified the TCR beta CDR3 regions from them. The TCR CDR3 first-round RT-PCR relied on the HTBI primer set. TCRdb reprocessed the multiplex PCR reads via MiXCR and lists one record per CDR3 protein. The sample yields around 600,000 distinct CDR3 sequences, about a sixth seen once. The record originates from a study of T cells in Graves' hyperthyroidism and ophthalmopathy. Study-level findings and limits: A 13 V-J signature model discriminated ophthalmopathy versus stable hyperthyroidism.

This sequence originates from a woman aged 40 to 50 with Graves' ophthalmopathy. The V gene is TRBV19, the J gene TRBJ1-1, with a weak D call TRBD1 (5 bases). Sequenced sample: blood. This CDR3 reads CASRGTRGDTEAFF. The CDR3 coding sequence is TGTGCCAGTAGAGGGACCCGAGGGGACACTGAAGCTTTCTTT. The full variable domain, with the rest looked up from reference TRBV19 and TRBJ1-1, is DGGITQSPKYLFRKEGQNVTLSCEQNLNHDAMYWYRQDPGQGLRLIYYSQIVNDFQKGDIAEGYSVSREKKESFPLTVTSAQKNPTAFYLCASRGTRGDTEAFFGQGTRLTVV.